These T cell receptor beta chains were read from a single sample in a study of CD8 T cells in ankylosing spondylitis. Via MiXCR, TCRdb re-called the 5' RACE reads, giving one row per CDR3 protein. The data hold around 250,000 distinct CDR3 sequences, with around 11% observed a single time. The sequencing sample was made of blood, either unsorted or a sorted T cell fraction (not recorded which). Receptors were obtained from a male donor with ankylosing spondylitis or in good health (not recorded which). Both conserved end residues are part of each CDR3. The size entry is marked missing in some rows and otherwise reads once, few, many or a size class.

v_gene	j_gene	abundance	CDR3aa
TRBV2	TRBJ2-2	.	CASRRARGTGELFF
TRBV5-1	TRBJ2-1	few	CASSPRDTRREQFF
TRBV3-1	TRBJ2-1	.	CASSHRDFVGDNEQFF
TRBV12-3/TRBV12-4	TRBJ2-7	many	CASTTGTGVYEQYF
TRBV12-3/TRBV12-4	TRBJ2-7	few	CASSFSRSSYEQYF
TRBV9	TRBJ2-1	many	CASSDRLNEQFF
TRBV20-1	TRBJ2-4	.	CSANMEGDIQYF
TRBV2	TRBJ2-2	.	CASSLQGRSGELFF
TRBV5-1	TRBJ2-7	many	CASSLWGQGAVYEQYF
TRBV5-1	TRBJ1-4	many	CASSYTGAQSPSSEKLFF
TRBV6-1	TRBJ1-1	few	CASSEAEVTEAFF
TRBV5-1	TRBJ1-1	many	CASSPYGGNPEAFF
TRBV11-1	TRBJ2-1	few	CASSSSGTGVWNEQFF
TRBV5-1	TRBJ2-5	few	CASSSEVGETQYF
TRBV29-1	TRBJ2-1	many	CSVDKRSGGDNEQFF
TRBV7-2	TRBJ2-1	few	CASSSREASGGPGQFF
TRBV28	TRBJ2-7	many	CASRYAVGLYEQYF
TRBV3-1	TRBJ1-5	.	CASSYRGGNQPQHF
TRBV9	TRBJ2-7	many	CASSVDGRAGDEQYF
TRBV13	TRBJ2-3	few	CASSLGPLGDTQYF
TRBV12-3/TRBV12-4	TRBJ2-6	many	CASSLNSGGANVLTF
TRBV5-1	TRBJ2-3	many	CASSLDRLAANTDTQYF
TRBV3-1	TRBJ2-2	few	CASRLKGQHRTGELFF
TRBV15	TRBJ2-2	many	CATSRDHPSANTGELFF
TRBV27	TRBJ1-2	many	CASSLRESYYGYTF
TRBV24-1	TRBJ2-2	many	CATSDPGLNTGELFF
TRBV5-1	TRBJ2-3	many	CASSRGSTDTQYF
TRBV12-3/TRBV12-4	TRBJ2-5	.	CASSSGLGGITEETQYF
TRBV3-1	TRBJ1-6	once	CASSQTPGGAGSPLHF
TRBV7-9	TRBJ2-5	.	CASSPWSDNSMDETQYF
TRBV7-3	TRBJ2-2	.	CASSPMGRGEGELFF
TRBV5-1	TRBJ2-2	.	CASSAAPPNTGELFF
TRBV12-3/TRBV12-4	TRBJ2-1	many	CASSFGVNGEQFF